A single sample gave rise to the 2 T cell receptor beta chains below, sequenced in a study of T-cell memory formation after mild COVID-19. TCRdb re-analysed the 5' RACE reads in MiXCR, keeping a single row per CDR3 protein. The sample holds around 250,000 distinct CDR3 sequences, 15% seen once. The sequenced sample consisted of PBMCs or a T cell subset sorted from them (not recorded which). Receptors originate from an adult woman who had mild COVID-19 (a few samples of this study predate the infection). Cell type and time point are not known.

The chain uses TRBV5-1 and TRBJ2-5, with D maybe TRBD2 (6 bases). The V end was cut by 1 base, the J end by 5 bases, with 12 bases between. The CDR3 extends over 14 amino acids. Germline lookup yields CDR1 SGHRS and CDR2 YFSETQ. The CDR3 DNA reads TGCGCCAGCAGCTTGTTGGGGGGACGGGAGACCCAGTACTTC. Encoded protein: CASSLLGGRETQYF.

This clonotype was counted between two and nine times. The CDR3 region is CASSLGSALQETQYF. The CDR3 DNA sequence: TGTGCCAGCAGTTTGGGGTCAGCATTGCAAGAGACCCAGTACTTC. The gene calls are TRBV12-3 or TRBV12-4 and TRBJ2-5; D is unresolved. Trimming removed 3 bases at V and 2 bases at J, with 13 bases between. The CDR3 covers 15 residues.